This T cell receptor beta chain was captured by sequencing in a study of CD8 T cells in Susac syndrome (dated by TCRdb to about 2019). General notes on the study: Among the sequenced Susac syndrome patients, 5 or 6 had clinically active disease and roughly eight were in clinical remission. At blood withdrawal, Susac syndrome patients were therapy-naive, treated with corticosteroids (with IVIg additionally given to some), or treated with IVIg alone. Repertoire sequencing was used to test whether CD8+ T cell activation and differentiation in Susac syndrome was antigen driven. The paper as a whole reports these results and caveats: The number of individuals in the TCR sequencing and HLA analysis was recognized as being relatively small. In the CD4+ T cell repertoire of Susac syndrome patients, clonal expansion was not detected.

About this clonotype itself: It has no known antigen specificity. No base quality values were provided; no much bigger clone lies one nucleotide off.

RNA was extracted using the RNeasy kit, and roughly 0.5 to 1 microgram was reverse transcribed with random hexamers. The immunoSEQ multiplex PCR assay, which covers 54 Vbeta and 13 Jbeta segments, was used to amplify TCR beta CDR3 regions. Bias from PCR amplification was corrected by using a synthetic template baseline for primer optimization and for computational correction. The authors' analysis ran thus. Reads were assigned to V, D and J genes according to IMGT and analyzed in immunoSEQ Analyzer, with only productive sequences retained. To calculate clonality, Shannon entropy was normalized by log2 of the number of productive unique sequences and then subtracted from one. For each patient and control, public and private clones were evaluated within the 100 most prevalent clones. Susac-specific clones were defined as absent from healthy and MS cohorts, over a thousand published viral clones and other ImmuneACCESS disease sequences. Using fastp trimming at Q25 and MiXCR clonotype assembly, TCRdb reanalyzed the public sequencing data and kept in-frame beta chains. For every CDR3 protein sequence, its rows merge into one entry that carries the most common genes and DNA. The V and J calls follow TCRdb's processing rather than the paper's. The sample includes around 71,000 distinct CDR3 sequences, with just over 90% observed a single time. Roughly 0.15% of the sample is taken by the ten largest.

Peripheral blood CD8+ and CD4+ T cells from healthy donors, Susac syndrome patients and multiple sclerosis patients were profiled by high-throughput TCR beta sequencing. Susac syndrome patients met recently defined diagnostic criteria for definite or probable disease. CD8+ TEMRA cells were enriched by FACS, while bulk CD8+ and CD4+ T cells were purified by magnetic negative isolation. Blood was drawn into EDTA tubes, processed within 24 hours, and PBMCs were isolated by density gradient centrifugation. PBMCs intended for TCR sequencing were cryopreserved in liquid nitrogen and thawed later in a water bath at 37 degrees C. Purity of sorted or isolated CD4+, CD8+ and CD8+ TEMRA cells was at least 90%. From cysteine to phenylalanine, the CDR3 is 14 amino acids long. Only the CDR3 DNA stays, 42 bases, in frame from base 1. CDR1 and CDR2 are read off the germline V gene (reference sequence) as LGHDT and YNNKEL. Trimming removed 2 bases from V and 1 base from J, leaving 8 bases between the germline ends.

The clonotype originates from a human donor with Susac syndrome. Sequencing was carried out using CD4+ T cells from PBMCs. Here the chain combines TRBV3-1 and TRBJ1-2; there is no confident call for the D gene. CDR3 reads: CASSQPGINYGYTF. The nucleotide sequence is TGTGCCAGCAGCCAACCCGGGATTAACTATGGCTACACCTTC. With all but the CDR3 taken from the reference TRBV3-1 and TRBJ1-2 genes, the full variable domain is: DTAVSQTPKYLVTQMGNDKSIKCEQNLGHDTMYWYKQDSKKFLKIMFSYNNKELIINETVPNRFSPKSPDKAHLNLHINSLELGDSAVYFCASSQPGINYGYTFGSGTRLTVV.